This TCR beta chain was found in a study of blood T cell repertoires in COVID-19. In the study overall: The study drew acute and convalescent COVID-19 samples from the United States, Italy and Spain. T cells, B-cell-depleted T cells, or PBMCs supplied cDNA or gDNA.

The CDR3 has 14 amino acids. CDR1 is LGHDT and CDR2 is YNNKEL in the germline V gene (reference sequence). V shed 0 bases and J shed 6 bases, with 8 bases lying between them. How the authors handled the data: By means of reference gene primer amplification, nucleated cell counts were estimated. Measured with immunoSEQ multiplex PCR; TCRdb has only the in-frame clones, and not every one. V and J calls and clone size are those listed in that table; D and trimming were worked out from the DNA. The sample consists of about 120,000 clones, 75% to 80% of them appearing once. The TCR sequence derives from a human donor in a cohort sampled during active COVID-19. The V gene is TRBV3-1 (or the pseudogene TRBV3-2), the J gene TRBJ1-4; possible D gene TRBD1, 6 bases. Sequencing used peripheral blood. CDR3 sequence: CASSQDAGDEKLFF. CDR3 in DNA: TGTGCCAGCAGCCAAGATGCAGGGGATGAAAAACTGTTTTTT.